This TCR beta chain was observed in a study of blood T cell repertoires in COVID-19. Only in-frame clones appear in the TCRdb table, and some are missing; sequencing was by immunoSEQ multiplex PCR. This sample has approximately 330,000 clones, with roughly 90% found just once. Per the germline V gene, CDR1 is MNHEY and CDR2 is SVGAGI. V was clipped by 10 bases and J by 4 bases; unmatched bases: 7. This CDR3 has 13 residues. The origin of this receptor is a woman between 50 and 59 years old with active or convalescent COVID-19. The chain combines TRBV6-5 with TRBJ2-7; 10 bases agree with TRBD1. The sample comprised peripheral blood. CDR3 sequence: CATDRGLRYEQYF. The CDR3 DNA follows: TGTGCCACCGACAGGGGGCTTAGGTACGAGCAGTACTTC.